This T cell receptor beta chain was sequenced for a study of T cells in Graves' hyperthyroidism and ophthalmopathy. Overall study context: The blood sample was taken at first diagnosis, before treatment began.

Hyperthyroidism had been newly diagnosed in patients aged 18 to 65, and its duration was under 2 months. The diagnostic basis comprised clinical symptoms, serum thyroxine and TRAb, thyroid ultrasound and orbital computed tomography. The CDR3 totals 15 residues. V dropped 6 bases and J dropped 2 bases, with 14 bases sitting between them. Germline assignment: CDR1 MNHNS and CDR2 SASEGT. The CDR3 regions of TCR beta were amplified from RNA transcripts. TCR CDR3 underwent first-round RT-PCR with the HTBI primer set. TCRdb analysed the multiplex PCR reads with MiXCR anew, one entry per CDR3 protein. The sample lists around 350,000 distinct CDR3 sequences; approximately 19% were seen once.

Input material: blood. The clonotype was recovered from a woman aged 18-29 years with Graves' hyperthyroidism. V is TRBV6-1 and J is TRBJ1-5; weak D call: TRBD1 (5 bases). The CDR3 loop reads CASSSARVGNQPQHF. CDR3 DNA sequence: TGTGCCAGCAGCTCGGCCAGGGTAGGCAATCAGCCCCAGCATTTT.